This T cell receptor (beta chain) was recorded in a study of shared clonotypes between healthy human individuals. From germline, CDR1 is LNHDA and CDR2 SQIVND (reference sequence). V was pared by 6 bases and J by 0 bases, with 15 bases between. CDR3 length equals 16 residues. Repertoires were generated with immunoSEQ multiplex PCR, while TCRdb's copy carries only in-frame clones and drops some. The table lists more than 550,000 clones, 72% of them singletons. This TCR was recovered from a young woman in good health. The sample comprised memory CD4+ T cells sorted from blood. Subset meaning: CD45RA-negative fraction. V and J are TRBV19 and TRBJ2-1; D unresolved. Written as DNA, the CDR3 is TGTGCCAGTAGCCAGGCATGGCAGGCCTCCTACAATGAGCAGTTCTTC. This encodes CASSQAWQASYNEQFF.